This T cell receptor (beta chain) was observed in a study of CD4 T cells in relation to SARS-CoV-2 and coronaviruses (dated by TCRdb to about 2021). Regarding the study in general: The ViraFEST assay cultured PBMCs with antigen for under 13 days, then sequenced TCR beta CDR3s to find antigen-specific clonal expansions. The study assessed, at the TCR clonotype level, memory CD4+ T cell crossreactivity between SARS-CoV-2 and common cold coronavirus spike proteins. The Adaptive Biotechnologies TCR-sequencing kit was used for samples from three pre-COVID donors and for the naive versus memory experiments, whereas the other data were Illumina-based. HLA restriction was mapped for shared crossreactive spike epitopes using patient-derived lymphoblastoid cell lines. For other donors in the study, expansion assays were sequenced with a different, Illumina-based TCR-beta assay. An HIV-1 Nef peptide pool or a culture without peptide was used as the negative reference condition.

CD4+ T cells from unexposed donors were collected before the COVID-19 pandemic (2011-2018). Following 10 days of culture, the EasySep CD4+ T cell isolation kit was used to isolate CD4+ T cells. As far as cell numbers permitted, CD4+ T cells from unexposed donors were tested for reactivity against SARS-CoV-2 S and N as well as four spike pools from common cold coronaviruses. Approximately 1.8 million PBMCs per well were cultured in IMDM with approximately 4.8% human AB serum and about 9.2 IU/ml IL-2. Half of the culture medium was replaced with fresh IL-2-containing medium on days 3 and 7. Each peptide culture condition was generally run in triplicate replicate wells. The leukapheresis product used for the unexposed donors was purchased from a commercial source. PBMCs were isolated from leukapheresis product or whole blood by Ficoll-Paque PLUS gradient centrifugation. PBMCs were either cryopreserved at -140°C or used fresh in the expansion assay. The QIAamp Micro DNA Kit was used to extract genomic DNA from the CD4+ T cells.

The library was produced with the immunoSEQ multiplex PCR assay. In the original analysis: During preprocessing, nonproductive sequences were removed, along with CDR3s that did not begin with C, did not end with F or W, or were shorter than 7 amino acids. Antigen-specific clonotypes were called with the MANAFEST web app, based on expansion relative to reference and other culture wells. A clone was considered positive if the clone showed significant expansion compared with the reference culture in 2 of 3 replicate wells at an FDR below 0.05. To be called positive, a clone also had to show significant expansion compared with every other tandem well and an odds ratio greater than 5. After three terminal residues were trimmed from each end, CDR3 homology was quantified as pairwise Levenshtein distance using the stringdist R package. Drawn from immuneACCESS, this table holds only the in-frame rearrangements with V and J called that TCRdb kept. Clones are partly lost; checked studies trace under half to an unresolved V gene and leave the rest unexplained. V, J and clone size are those of that table, while D and trimming were read from the DNA. This sample gives some 15,000 clones in total; about 84% of them show up just once. The ten most abundant clones make up around a sixth of the sample.

What the study reported, not specific to this receptor: Small numbers of patients and of tested TCRs were a limitation of the study. Crossreactivity analysis centred on spike protein, so crossreactivity against other viral proteins was not assessed. Crossreactive clones showed significantly weaker SARS-CoV-2-driven expansion than monoreactive clones, consistent with antigenic imprinting. Memory CD4+ clonotypes crossrecognizing SARS-CoV-2 and at least one common cold coronavirus spike were found in around 59% of donors. Because no donor provided both pre-pandemic and post-infection samples, tracing the source of pre-existing responses was limited.

From the cysteine up to the phenylalanine, the CDR3 has a length of 17 residues. The sequence is cut down to CDR3 DNA, 51 bases in frame from base 1. V and J lose 0 bases and 2 bases, and a span of 17 bases separates them. From the germline V gene (reference sequence), CDR1 is LNHDA and CDR2 is SQIVND. To note about this clone: The clone's antigen remains unknown. Base quality data are lacking; no much larger clone is found one base away.

Recombination joined TRBV19 with TRBJ2-7; the D segment might be TRBD1 or TRBD2, since each matches 6 bases. The source of this sequence is a human donor in good health. The material sequenced was CD4+ T cells from PBMCs, cultured in vitro. CDR3 protein: CASSIEYVGGSPYEQYF. The sequenced DNA: TGTGCCAGTAGTATAGAGTACGTGGGGGGCTCCCCCTACGAGCAGTACTTC.